This TCR beta chain was identified in a study of CD8+ T cells in alopecia areata. Germline CDR1 reads SGDLS; CDR2 reads YYNGEE. The V and J ends lost 7 bases and 1 base respectively, with 15 bases between them. The CDR3 length is 14 residues. Extracted from the samples, RNA was reverse transcribed into cDNA to serve as the sequencing template. Data came from immunoSEQ multiplex PCR; TCRdb stores just in-frame clones and leaves some out. The repertoire consists of 90,000 to 130,000 clones, with about 59% occurring once and the leading ten covering 10% to 15%. The sample's treatment: oral pan-JAK inhibitor, 5-10 mg twice daily. Peripheral blood and lesional scalp punch biopsies came from alopecia areata patients.

This chain joins TRBV9 and TRBJ2-7, with D uncertain. The material sequenced was CD8+ T cells sorted from blood, taken at week 24, from a patient treated with tofacitinib. This TCR was recovered from a human donor with alopecia areata. CDR3 bases: TGTGCCAGCTCTCCCTCAAGGGATTCCTACGAGCAGTACTTC. It yields the protein CASSPSRDSYEQYF.